These T cell receptor beta chains were read from a single sample in a study of blood T cells in healthy people across ages. Via MiXCR, TCRdb re-called the 5' RACE reads, giving one row per CDR3 protein. Of 1.5 million to 2 million distinct CDR3 sequences listed, 28% were seen once; the top ten hold 7.7%. Sample: blood. These receptors were obtained from a woman aged 30 to 39 in good health. Both conserved end residues are trimmed from each CDR3. Each record gives: clone size, CDR3 length, V gene, CDR3 protein. The size of a clone is reported for some rows only, either as once, few or many, or as a class for expanded clones.

abundance: few
len: 15
v_gene: TRBV7-2
CDR3aa: ASSSGGLAGVNNEQF

abundance: NA
len: 11
v_gene: TRBV2
CDR3aa: ASSQSPEAGDY

abundance: once
len: 13
v_gene: TRBV20-1
CDR3aa: SARDRVRGGQPQH

abundance: NA
len: 13
v_gene: TRBV12-3/TRBV12-4
CDR3aa: ASTTGQGVGTEQV

abundance: NA
len: 13
v_gene: TRBV5-1
CDR3aa: ASSLVGFIADERY

abundance: NA
len: 14
v_gene: TRBV3-1
CDR3aa: ASSPPWGPGANVLT

abundance: NA
len: 14
v_gene: TRBV5-4
CDR3aa: ASSHSAGGREETQY

abundance: NA
len: 14
v_gene: TRBV5-1
CDR3aa: ASSWDDRAGVYGYT

abundance: few
len: 13
v_gene: TRBV25-1
CDR3aa: ASTGTRDRGHEQY

abundance: NA
len: 11
v_gene: TRBV29-1
CDR3aa: SVGASGANVRT

abundance: NA
len: 11
v_gene: TRBV9
CDR3aa: ASSATGDEKLF

abundance: many
len: 15
v_gene: TRBV5-1
CDR3aa: ASSPAFGTLGANVLT

abundance: NA
len: 9
v_gene: TRBV29-1
CDR3aa: SVKSTDTQY

abundance: few
len: 10
v_gene: TRBV2
CDR3aa: ASAGYPDTQY

abundance: many
len: 11
v_gene: TRBV20-1
CDR3aa: SARESGTYEQY

abundance: few
len: 8
v_gene: TRBV29-1
CDR3aa: STRSNEQF

abundance: NA
len: 13
v_gene: TRBV29-1
CDR3aa: SVDGTSGSFGEQY

abundance: few
len: 11
v_gene: TRBV6-1
CDR3aa: ASERGWKETQY

abundance: many
len: 16
v_gene: TRBV28
CDR3aa: ASSPARGTRAGANVLT

abundance: few
len: 14
v_gene: TRBV12-5
CDR3aa: ASGLIPTSGAYERY

abundance: NA
len: 8
v_gene: TRBV20-1
CDR3aa: SLAGETQY

abundance: NA
len: 13
v_gene: TRBV5-1
CDR3aa: VSSGGQGAAGELF

abundance: NA
len: 18
v_gene: TRBV5-5
CDR3aa: ASSPEGRTGGPPSKNIQY

abundance: NA
len: 15
v_gene: TRBV20-1
CDR3aa: SAAGKRLARDQETQY

abundance: many
len: 11
v_gene: TRBV9
CDR3aa: ASSETGTQTQY

abundance: NA
len: 15
v_gene: TRBV20-1
CDR3aa: SARPLAGGISYNEQY

abundance: many
len: 12
v_gene: TRBV12-3/TRBV12-4
CDR3aa: ASSLPQGVNIQY

abundance: NA
len: 11
v_gene: TRBV5-1
CDR3aa: ASSWGVRTEAF

abundance: many
len: 11
v_gene: TRBV5-1
CDR3aa: ATTQGIEGEQF

abundance: NA
len: 13
v_gene: TRBV19
CDR3aa: ASSTTSSSYNEQF

abundance: NA
len: 16
v_gene: TRBV11-2
CDR3aa: ASRIRQSKDRGYNEQF

abundance: NA
len: 14
v_gene: TRBV9
CDR3aa: ASSVEGTGRKFGYT

abundance: NA
len: 15
v_gene: TRBV12-3/TRBV12-4
CDR3aa: VSSIRGAGGGYNEQF

abundance: many
len: 12
v_gene: TRBV12-3/TRBV12-4
CDR3aa: ASSRDNPSYEQY

abundance: few
len: 13
v_gene: TRBV5-1
CDR3aa: ASTPGGATNEKLF

abundance: few
len: 12
v_gene: TRBV11-2
CDR3aa: ASSLGATTYEQY

abundance: many
len: 11
v_gene: TRBV6-5
CDR3aa: ASSSPDNYEQY

abundance: few
len: 13
v_gene: TRBV7-6
CDR3aa: ASSFRDRGNSPLH

abundance: few
len: 12
v_gene: TRBV29-1
CDR3aa: SVGGLDSRETQY

abundance: many
len: 15
v_gene: TRBV10-3
CDR3aa: AISDPLIRGRAETQY

abundance: NA
len: 16
v_gene: TRBV6-2/TRBV6-3
CDR3aa: ASSYTGTSGRSDNEQY

abundance: NA
len: 11
v_gene: TRBV3-1
CDR3aa: ASSRVAGHEQY

abundance: many
len: 15
v_gene: TRBV5-1
CDR3aa: ASSSKLGTSGVYEQY